These 27 T cell receptor beta chains were all obtained from the same sample, sequenced in a study of response to subunit inactivated influenza vaccine. TCRdb used MiXCR to reprocess the RT-PCR reads, holding one entry per CDR3 protein. The sample lists over 150,000 distinct CDR3 sequences, around a tenth seen once, with approximately 10% in the top ten. Sequenced material: non-naive T cells sorted from PBMCs, taken on the day of vaccination. Receptor source: a man aged 45-65 years who received an inactivated influenza vaccine.

The gene calls are TRBV20-1 and TRBJ2-7, with TRBD1 identical over 9 bases. The CDR3 sequence is 14 residues long. V dropped 0 bases and J dropped 5; count of bases not matched to a gene: 5. Germline CDR1 reads DFQATT; CDR2 reads SNEGSKA (reference sequence). CDR3 sequence reads: CSARDVDRGHEQYF. The CDR3 nucleotides are TGCAGTGCTAGAGATGTGGACAGGGGCCACGAGCAGTACTTC.

The chain employs TRBV6-2 or TRBV6-3 and TRBJ2-2; D is unclear. The CDR3 covers 12 residues. V dropped 1 base and J dropped 5 bases, with 2 bases sitting between them. The germline V gene has CDR1 MNHEY and CDR2 SVGEGT. CDR3: CASSYLTGELFF. The CDR3 nucleotides are TGTGCCAGCAGTTACTTGACCGGGGAGCTGTTTTTT.

The sample holds many counts of this clonotype. The chain uses TRBV5-5 and TRBJ1-4; TRBD1 is a possible D gene (6 bases). Germline assignment: CDR1 SGHKS and CDR2 YYEKEE (reference sequence). This CDR3 has 15 residues. The ends were cut back, 1 base at V and 4 bases at J, with 11 bases in the middle. The chain's CDR3 is CASSLFQGNNEKLFF. The CDR3, as DNA: TGTGCCAGCAGCTTGTTCCAGGGGAATAATGAAAAACTGTTTTTT. The full variable domain, with the rest looked up from reference TRBV5-5 and TRBJ1-4, is DAGVTQSPTHLIKTRGQQVTLRCSPISGHKSVSWYQQVLGQGPQFIFQYYEKEERGRGNFPDRFSARQFPNYSSELNVNALLLGDSALYLCASSLFQGNNEKLFFGSGTQLSVL.

This clonotype appeared a few times. The CDR3 reads CASSLLQEITDTQYF. DNA for the CDR3: TGTGCCAGCAGTTTATTGCAGGAGATCACAGATACGCAGTATTTT. The gene calls are TRBV28 and TRBJ2-3; D unclear. Germline lookup yields CDR1 MDHEN and CDR2 SYDVKM. The CDR3 is made up of 15 amino acids. V dropped 1 base and J dropped 2 bases, with 10 bases sitting between them.

This clonotype was detected only a few times. The V gene is TRBV27, the J gene TRBJ2-3, with D perhaps TRBD2 (7 bases). Trimming pared 4 bases from V and 5 bases from J, leaving 16 bases between. The CDR3 loop spans 15 amino acids. Germline-derived CDR1 and CDR2 are MNHEY and SMNVEV (reference sequence). The CDR3 spells CASSSGGSRGDTQYF. CDR3 nucleotide sequence: TGTGCCAGCAGTTCGGGGGGCTCAAGGGGAGATACGCAGTATTTT.

This clonotype was seen only a few times. This chain uses TRBV15 with TRBJ1-5; no firm D call. Germline loops: CDR1 LNHNV, CDR2 YYDKDF (reference sequence). With 5 bases removed from V and 7 bases from J, the gap between germline ends came to 9 bases. The CDR3 extends over 12 amino acids. The CDR3 region has the DNA TGTGCCACCAGCCGAGGATTACAGCCCCAGCATTTT. Translation gives CATSRGLQPQHF. Variable domain in full (rest from reference TRBV15 and TRBJ1-5): DAMVIQNPRYQVTQFGKPVTLSCSQTLNHNVMYWYQQKSSQAPKLLFHYYDKDFNNEADTPDNFQSRRPNTSFCFLDIRSPGLGDTAMYLCATSRGLQPQHFGDGTRLSIL.

This clonotype was detected a few times. The chain is built from TRBV7-2 and TRBJ2-2; 8 bases are shared with TRBD2. The CDR3 sequence is 16 residues long. The V and J ends lost 2 bases and 0 bases, in that order; junction bases with no gene match: 2. Germline loops: CDR1 SGHTA, CDR2 FQGNSA. Here the CDR3 reads CASSLSGLANTGELFF. CDR3 sequence (DNA): TGTGCCAGCAGCTTATCGGGACTAGCGAACACCGGGGAGCTGTTTTTT.

This clonotype was picked up many times. The chain couples TRBV6-5 to TRBJ2-3; the D gene is possibly TRBD1 (5 bases). Germline-derived CDR1 and CDR2 are MNHEY and SVGAGI. The germline V and J ends were trimmed by 0 bases and 0 bases, with 7 bases remaining between them. The CDR3 runs to 15 residues. CDR3 loop: CASSYSGRSTDTQYF. CDR3 sequence (DNA): TGTGCCAGCAGTTACTCGGGGCGTAGCACAGATACGCAGTATTTT.

Many counts were recorded for this clonotype. The V and J genes are TRBV20-1 and TRBJ2-7, with 11 bases fitting TRBD2. CDR3 size: 12 residues. After removal of 6 bases from V and 3 bases from J, the junction contained 1 base not matched to a gene. The germline V gene has CDR1 DFQATT and CDR2 SNEGSKA (reference sequence). DNA of the CDR3: TGCAGTGCCCTAGCGGGAGGCTACGAGCAGTACTTC. Its translation is CSALAGGYEQYF.

A few counts support this clonotype. The chain employs TRBV9 and TRBJ2-7; the match to TRBD1 covers 7 bases. The CDR3 is 15 amino acids. Per the germline V gene, CDR1 is SGDLS and CDR2 is YYNGEE. Losses at the gene ends were 4 bases for V and 2 bases for J; bases not matched to a gene: 9. The CDR3 is CASSLGQTTTYEQYF. In DNA form, the CDR3 reads TGTGCCAGCAGCCTGGGACAGACCACCACCTACGAGCAGTACTTC. Combining the CDR3 with reference TRBV9 and TRBJ2-7 gives the whole variable domain DSGVTQTPKHLITATGQRVTLRCSPRSGDLSVYWYQQSLDQGLQFLIQYYNGEERAKGNILERFSAQQFPDLHSELNLSSLELGDSALYFCASSLGQTTTYEQYFGPGTRLTVT.

The chain combines TRBV29-1 with TRBJ2-5, with 13 nucleotides matching TRBD2. The CDR3 consists of 15 residues. Germline lookup yields CDR1 SQVTM and CDR2 ANQGSEA. The V gene end was trimmed by 3 bases and the J gene end by 3 bases; junction bases not matched to a gene: 4. CDR3 bases: TGCAGCGTTGATGGGACTAGCGGGAAGAAAGAGACCCAGTACTTC. Its protein product is CSVDGTSGKKETQYF. The complete variable domain, with remaining parts taken from reference TRBV29-1 and TRBJ2-5, reads SAVISQKPSRDICQRGTSLTIQCQVDSQVTMMFWYRQQPGQSLTLIATANQGSEATYESGFVIDKFPISRPNLTFSTLTVSNMSPEDSSIYLCSVDGTSGKKETQYFGPGTRLLVL.

This chain uses TRBV28 with TRBJ1-1; a weak D match, TRBD1 (5 bases). The CDR3 sequence is 14 residues long. Trimming cost V 4 bases and J 4 bases, with 13 bases left between them. Per germline, CDR1 MDHEN and CDR2 SYDVKM. This CDR3 is CASSSTGGSTEAFF. The CDR3 coding sequence is TGTGCCAGCAGTTCCACCGGGGGGAGCACTGAAGCTTTCTTT.

The genes are TRBV4-2 and TRBJ2-1; 10 positions match TRBD2. The junction had 7 bases not matched to a gene; V was cut back by 4 bases and J by 4 bases. CDR1 is LGHNA and CDR2 is YNFKEQ in the germline V gene. The CDR3 is made up of 16 amino acids. CDR3 sequence reads: CASSPDSGRHYNEQFF. CDR3 nucleotides: TGTGCCAGCAGCCCAGATAGCGGGAGGCATTACAATGAGCAGTTCTTC.

This chain connects TRBV6-6 to TRBJ2-7, with D hard to call. Germline assignment: CDR1 MNHNY and CDR2 SVGAGI (reference sequence). There are 13 residues in the CDR3. Between the trimmed V and J ends, which lost 0 bases and 2 bases, there was a span of 5 bases. In nucleotides, the CDR3 is TGTGCCAGCAGTTACTCGGGTACCTACGAGCAGTACTTC. Translating gives CASSYSGTYEQYF.

This clonotype appeared many times. This CDR3 reads CSARDLRKQGADTQYF. The DNA for the CDR3 is TGCAGTGCTAGAGATCTACGGAAACAGGGGGCCGATACGCAGTATTTT. The chain has TRBV20-1 and TRBJ2-3; 9 nucleotides agree with TRBD1. Germline V gives CDR1 DFQATT, CDR2 SNEGSKA (reference sequence). The CDR3 contains 16 residues. V dropped 0 bases and J dropped 6; count of bases not matched to a gene: 10.

This clonotype was counted ten times or more. The chain combines TRBV4-3 with TRBJ2-3; 8 bases match TRBD2. The CDR3 loop spans 15 amino acids. Trimming took 1 base from V and 10 from J; bases not matched to a gene: 10. Germline loops: CDR1 LGHNA, CDR2 YSLEER. In DNA, the CDR3 is TGCGCCAGCAGCCAAGCTAGCGGGTCCCCCGTACCGCAGTATTTT. Amino acid sequence: CASSQASGSPVPQYF.

This clonotype was seen only a few times. V gene TRBV20-1 combines with J gene TRBJ2-7; D gene uncertain. The CDR3 is made up of 13 amino acids. Trimming cost V 2 bases and J 1 base, with 9 bases left between them. From germline, CDR1 is DFQATT and CDR2 SNEGSKA (reference sequence). The CDR3 nucleotides read TGCAGTGCTAGAAGCGTCAGGTCCTACGAGCAGTACTTC. This translates into CSARSVRSYEQYF.

Only a few counts were recorded for this clonotype. The J gene is TRBJ2-5, the V gene TRBV9; D is undetermined. Trimming left V 2 bases short and J 5 bases short, with 13 bases between. This CDR3 region has 14 residues. Per the germline V gene, CDR1 is SGDLS and CDR2 is YYNGEE. Here the CDR3 reads CASSVIGEGETQYF. For the CDR3, the DNA is TGTGCCAGCAGCGTTATAGGAGAAGGGGAGACCCAGTACTTC.

This clonotype was seen at least ten times. The V and J genes are TRBV7-2 and TRBJ1-2; D is undetermined. This CDR3 contains 14 residues. Per the germline V gene, CDR1 is SGHTA and CDR2 is FQGNSA. V gave up 5 bases and J gave up 5 bases, with 15 bases separating them. CDR3 region: CASSPSDGSYGYTF. CDR3 coding DNA: TGTGCCAGCAGCCCTTCCGACGGCTCATATGGCTACACCTTC.

At least ten counts were recorded for this clonotype. V gene TRBV7-2 combines with J gene TRBJ2-5; 9 nucleotides line up with TRBD2. CDR3 size: 15 residues. V was clipped by 0 bases and J by 5 bases; unmatched bases: 4. Germline CDR1 is SGHTA and CDR2 is FQGNSA. The CDR3 coding sequence is TGTGCCAGCAGCTTAGCGTTAGCGGGAGTGGAGACCCAGTACTTC. It yields the protein CASSLALAGVETQYF.

The gene calls are TRBV13 and TRBJ2-1, with 9 nucleotides matching TRBD1. Losses at the gene ends were 4 bases for V and 0 bases for J; bases not matched to a gene: 7. The germline V gene encodes CDR1 PRHDT and CDR2 FYEKMQ (reference sequence). This CDR3 contains 17 residues. The CDR3: CASSSRQGVSSYNEQFF. The CDR3, as DNA: TGTGCCAGCAGCTCCAGACAGGGGGTTAGCTCCTACAATGAGCAGTTCTTC.

This clonotype was picked up a small number of times. This may come from a read error, since a much larger clone is one base off. The gene calls are TRBV6-5 and TRBJ2-7; D remains unclear. The CDR3 has 11 amino acids. Trimming stripped 6 bases from V and 3 bases from J, with 6 bases between. In germline, CDR1 is MNHEY, CDR2 SVGAGI. The CDR3 nucleotides are TGTGCCAGCAGCGAAAACTACGAGCAGTACTTC. Translation: CASSENYEQYF.

CDR3 sequence (DNA): TGTGCCAGCAGCCGCCTCGGGACTAGCGGGCCCAATGAGCAGTTCTTC. It translates to CASSRLGTSGPNEQFF. This chain connects TRBV7-6 to TRBJ2-1; TRBD2 aligns across 12 bases. V dropped 5 bases and J dropped 6; count of bases not matched to a gene: 8. The CDR3 covers 16 residues. Germline V gives CDR1 SGHVS, CDR2 FNYEAQ.

The rearrangement uses TRBV7-9 and TRBJ2-5, with D unclear. The germline V and J ends were trimmed by 1 base and 5 bases, with 14 bases remaining between them. Germline values: CDR1 SEHNR, CDR2 FQNEAQ (reference sequence). The CDR3 is 15 amino acids. For the CDR3, the DNA is TGTGCCAGCAGCTTAGGGTCCTATCAGTGGGAGACCCAGTACTTC. The encoded protein is CASSLGSYQWETQYF.

This clonotype appeared a few times. The gene calls are TRBV28 and TRBJ1-5; 7 nucleotides align to TRBD1. The length of the CDR3 is 14 residues. Trimming removed 8 bases from V and 2 bases from J; junction bases left unmatched: 6. Germline V gives CDR1 MDHEN, CDR2 SYDVKM. DNA for the CDR3: TGTGCCAGCCTTGCTCAGGGGGGCAATCAGCCCCAGCATTTT. Amino acid sequence: CASLAQGGNQPQHF.

The chain couples TRBV7-3 to TRBJ2-3; TRBD2 is a possible D gene (6 bases). Trimming left V 5 bases short and J 2 bases short, with 11 bases between. CDR3 length equals 14 residues. Per the germline V gene, CDR1 is SGHTA and CDR2 is FQGTGA. CDR3 residues: CASSTGVFTDTQYF. CDR3 in DNA: TGTGCCAGCAGCACGGGAGTTTTCACAGATACGCAGTATTTT.

This clonotype was detected a few times. The rearrangement joins TRBV20-1 to TRBJ2-3, with 8 bases fitting TRBD2. The germline V gene encodes CDR1 DFQATT and CDR2 SNEGSKA (reference sequence). V shed 7 bases, J shed 1 base, and the junction held 4 bases outside the gene matches. The CDR3 extends over 13 amino acids. CDR3 in DNA: TGCAGTGTAGGTAGCGGGGGCACAGATACGCAGTATTTT. The encoded protein is CSVGSGGTDTQYF.